Shown below are 3 T cell receptor beta chains from a single sample sequenced in a study of CD8 T cells in ankylosing spondylitis. TCRdb reprocessed the 5' RACE reads via MiXCR and lists one record per CDR3 protein. Among some 150,000 distinct CDR3 sequences, roughly 11% were seen once, and the ten largest hold around 4.3%. The sample comprised blood, either unsorted or a sorted T cell fraction (not recorded which). Receptors were obtained from a female donor with ankylosing spondylitis or in good health (not recorded which).

Many counts were recorded for this clonotype. V is TRBV25-1 and J is TRBJ1-5; D gene ambiguous. The CDR3 runs 15 residues. The ends were cut back, 2 bases at V and 3 bases at J, with 11 bases in the middle. CDR1 and CDR2 from the germline V gene are MGHDK and SYGVNS. The CDR3 sequence is CASSEAGGSNQPQHF. Written as DNA, the CDR3 is TGTGCCAGCAGTGAAGCTGGCGGTTCCAATCAGCCCCAGCATTTT.

This clonotype appeared a few times. The rearrangement links TRBV12-3 or TRBV12-4 to TRBJ2-7; TRBD2 might be the D (6 bases). CDR3 length: 14 amino acids. V gave up 5 bases and J gave up 2 bases, with 13 bases separating them. CDR3 amino acids: CASSTWDSAYEQYF. In nucleotides, the CDR3 is TGTGCCAGCAGTACCTGGGACTCAGCCTACGAGCAGTACTTC.

In this sample, this clonotype turned up many times. The chain uses TRBV5-1 and TRBJ2-6; possibly TRBD1 or TRBD2 for D (5 bases each). Germline-derived CDR1 and CDR2 are SGHRS and YFSETQ. There are 14 residues in the CDR3. The V end lost 1 base, the J end lost 10 bases, and 12 bases lay between the germline ends. CDR3 sequence (DNA): TGCGCCAGCAGCTTGAATTGGGGGTTTAACGTCCTGACTTTC. It translates to CASSLNWGFNVLTF.